Detailed here is one TCR beta chain. The clone's antigen remains unknown. No much larger clone exists at a distance of one base, and base qualities are not known. RNA was extracted using the RNeasy kit, and roughly 0.45 to 1 microgram was reverse transcribed with random hexamers. TCR beta CDR3 regions were amplified with the immunoSEQ multiplex PCR assay covering 54 Vbeta and 13 Jbeta segments. PCR amplification bias was corrected by using a synthetic template baseline for primer optimization and computational correction. For the original study's pipeline: Reads were annotated to V, D and J genes according to IMGT and were analyzed with immunoSEQ Analyzer, with only productive sequences retained. To calculate clonality, Shannon entropy was normalized by log2 of the number of productive unique sequences and then subtracted from one. For each patient and control, public and private clones were evaluated among the 100 most prevalent clones. A clone was defined as Susac-specific if it was absent from the healthy and MS cohorts, from 950 to 1,300 published viral clones and from other ImmuneACCESS disease sequences. TCRdb's own reprocessing of the public reads used fastp at Q25 and MiXCR and kept productive beta chains. Each entry merges the rows of one CDR3 protein and shows their most common DNA and genes. These V and J calls are TCRdb output, not the study's own analysis. The table for this sample lists some 150,000 distinct CDR3 sequences; approximately 93% of them were counted only once. The top ten clones comprise around 0.08% of the sample.

The sample is drawn from a study of CD8 T cells in Susac syndrome (dated by TCRdb to between 2017 and 2020). Concerning the study at large: The study used repertoire sequencing to test whether antigen drove CD8+ T cell activation and differentiation in Susac syndrome. General study outcomes and caveats: The study acknowledged that relatively few individuals were included in the TCR sequencing and HLA analysis.

Peripheral blood CD8+ and CD4+ T cells from healthy donors, Susac syndrome patients and multiple sclerosis patients were profiled by high-throughput TCR beta sequencing. Healthy donors were included as age- and sex-matched controls. Bulk CD8+ and CD4+ T cells were purified by magnetic negative isolation, whereas CD8+ TEMRA cells were enriched by FACS. Blood was collected in EDTA tubes and processed within 24 hours, with PBMCs isolated through density gradient centrifugation. PBMCs intended for TCR sequencing were frozen in liquid nitrogen and were later thawed in a 37 degrees C water bath. The sorted or isolated CD4+, CD8+ and CD8+ TEMRA cells had a purity of 90% or higher. Material: CD4+ T cells from PBMCs. This TCR was sampled from a human donor in good health.

This receptor carries the CDR3 CASSVRDRGIPFF. The nucleotide sequence is given as TGTGCCAGCAGCGTCCGGGACAGGGGCATTCCTTTCTTT. The chain was built from TRBV7-9 and TRBJ1-1; 10 nucleotides in the junction match TRBD1. Per the germline V gene (reference sequence), SEHNR is the CDR1 and FQNEAQ is the CDR2. The CDR3 contains 13 residues, cysteine and phenylalanine counted. Just CDR3 DNA is preserved here, 39 bases in frame from base 1. Here V drops 5 bases and J drops 12 bases, and the junction holds 9 bases not matched to any gene.